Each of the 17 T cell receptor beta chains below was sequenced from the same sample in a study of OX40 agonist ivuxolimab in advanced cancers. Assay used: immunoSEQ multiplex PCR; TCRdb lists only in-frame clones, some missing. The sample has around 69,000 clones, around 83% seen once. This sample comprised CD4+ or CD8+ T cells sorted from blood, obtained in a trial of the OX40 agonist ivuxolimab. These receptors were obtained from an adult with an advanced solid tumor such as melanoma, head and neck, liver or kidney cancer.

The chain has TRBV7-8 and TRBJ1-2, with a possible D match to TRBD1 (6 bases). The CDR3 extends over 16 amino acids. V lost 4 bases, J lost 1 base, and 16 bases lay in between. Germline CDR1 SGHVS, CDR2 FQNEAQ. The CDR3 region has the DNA TGTGCCAGCAGCTCCCGGGGAGGGGGATTTAACTATGGCTACACCTTC. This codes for CASSSRGGGFNYGYTF.

The CDR3, as DNA: TGTGCCTGGAGTCCGACTAGCTGGAAGAATGAGCAGTTCTTC. Translated: CAWSPTSWKNEQFF. The chain combines TRBV30 with TRBJ2-1, with TRBD2 identical over 7 bases. V lost 2 bases and J lost 7; bases outside the gene matches: 8. The germline gives CDR1 GTSNPN, CDR2 SVGIG (reference sequence). The CDR3 consists of 14 residues.

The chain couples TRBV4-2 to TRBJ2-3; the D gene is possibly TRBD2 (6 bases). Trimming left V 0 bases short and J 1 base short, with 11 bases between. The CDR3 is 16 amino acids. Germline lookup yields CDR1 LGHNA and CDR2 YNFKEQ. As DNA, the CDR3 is TGTGCCAGCAGCCAAGATGCGGCTAGCGGCACAGATACGCAGTATTTT. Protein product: CASSQDAASGTDTQYF.

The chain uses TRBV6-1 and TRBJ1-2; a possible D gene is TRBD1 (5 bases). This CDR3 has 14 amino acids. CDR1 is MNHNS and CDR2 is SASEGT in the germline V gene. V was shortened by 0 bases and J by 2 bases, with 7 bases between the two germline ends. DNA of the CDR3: TGTGCCAGCAGTGAAGCCCGGGGGAACTATGGCTACACCTTC. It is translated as CASSEARGNYGYTF.

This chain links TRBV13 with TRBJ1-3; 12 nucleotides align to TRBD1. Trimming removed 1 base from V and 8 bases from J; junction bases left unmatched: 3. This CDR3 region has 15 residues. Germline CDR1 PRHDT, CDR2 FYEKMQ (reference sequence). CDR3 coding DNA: TGTGCCAGCAGCTTAGCCGGGACAGGGGGCCACACCATATATTTT. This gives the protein CASSLAGTGGHTIYF.

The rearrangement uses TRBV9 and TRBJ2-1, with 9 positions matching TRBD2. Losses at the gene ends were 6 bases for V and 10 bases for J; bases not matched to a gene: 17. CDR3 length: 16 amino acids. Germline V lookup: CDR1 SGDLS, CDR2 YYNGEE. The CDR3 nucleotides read TGTGCCAGCAACCAACTGACTAGCGGAGGGATTGGGGAGCAGTTCTTC. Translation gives CASNQLTSGGIGEQFF.

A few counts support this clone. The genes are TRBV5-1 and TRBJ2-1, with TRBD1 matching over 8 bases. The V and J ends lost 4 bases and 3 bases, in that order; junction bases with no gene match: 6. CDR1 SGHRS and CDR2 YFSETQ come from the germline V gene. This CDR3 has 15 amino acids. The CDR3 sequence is CASSPGTGGYNEQFF. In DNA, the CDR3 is TGCGCCAGCAGCCCAGGGACAGGCGGCTACAATGAGCAGTTCTTC.

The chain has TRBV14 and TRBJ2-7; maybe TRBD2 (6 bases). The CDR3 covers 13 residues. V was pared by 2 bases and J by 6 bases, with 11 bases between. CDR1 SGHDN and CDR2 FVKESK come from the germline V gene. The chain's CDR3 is CASSQNEGGEQYF. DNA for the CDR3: TGTGCCAGCAGCCAAAACGAGGGAGGCGAGCAGTACTTC.

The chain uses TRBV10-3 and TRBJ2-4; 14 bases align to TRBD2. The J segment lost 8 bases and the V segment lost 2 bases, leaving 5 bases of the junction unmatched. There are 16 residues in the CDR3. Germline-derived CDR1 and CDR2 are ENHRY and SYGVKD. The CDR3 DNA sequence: TGTGCCATCAGTGAGGAAACGGGACTAGCGGGGGACATTCAGTACTTC. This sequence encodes CAISEETGLAGDIQYF.

The CDR3 DNA sequence: TGTGCCAGCAGCTTAGCGTTTGACCTCTCCGAGCAGTACTTC. Translated: CASSLAFDLSEQYF. The rearrangement joins TRBV11-2 to TRBJ2-7, with D unresolved. Looked up from germline, CDR1 is SGHAT and CDR2 is FQNNGV. The CDR3 length is 14 residues. Trimming took off 1 base at V and 6 bases at J, with 13 bases between the two ends.

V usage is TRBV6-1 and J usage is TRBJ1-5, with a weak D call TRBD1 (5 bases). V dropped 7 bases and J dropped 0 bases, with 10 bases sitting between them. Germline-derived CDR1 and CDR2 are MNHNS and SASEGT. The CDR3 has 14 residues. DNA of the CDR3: TGTGCCAGCACGGTAAGGGGTAGCAATCAGCCCCAGCATTTT. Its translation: CASTVRGSNQPQHF.

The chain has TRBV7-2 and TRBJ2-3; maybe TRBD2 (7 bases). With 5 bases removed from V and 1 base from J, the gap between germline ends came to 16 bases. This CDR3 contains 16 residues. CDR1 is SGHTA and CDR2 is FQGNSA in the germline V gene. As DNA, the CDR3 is TGTGCCAGCAGCACTAGGGGGGGGGACGGCACAGATACGCAGTATTTT. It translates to CASSTRGGDGTDTQYF.

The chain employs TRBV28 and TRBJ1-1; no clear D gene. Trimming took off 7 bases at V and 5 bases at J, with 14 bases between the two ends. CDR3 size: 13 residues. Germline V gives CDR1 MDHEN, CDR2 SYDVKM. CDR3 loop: CASKGNPGTEAFF. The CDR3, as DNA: TGTGCCAGCAAAGGCAACCCGGGGACTGAAGCTTTCTTT.

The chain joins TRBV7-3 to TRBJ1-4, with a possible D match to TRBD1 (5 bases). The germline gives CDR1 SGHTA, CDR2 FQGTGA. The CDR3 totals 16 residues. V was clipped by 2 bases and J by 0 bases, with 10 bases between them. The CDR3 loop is CASSLVTGTTNEKLFF. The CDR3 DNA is TGTGCCAGCAGCTTAGTAACAGGCACAACTAATGAAAAACTGTTTTTT.

The CDR3 DNA reads TGTGCCAGCTCACCGGGGGCCTCCACAGATACGCAGTATTTT. As protein: CASSPGASTDTQYF. The chain is built from TRBV18 and TRBJ2-3, with D tentatively TRBD1 (6 bases). There are 14 residues in the CDR3. Germline CDR1 and CDR2: KGHSH and LQKENI. Trimming left V 3 bases short and J 2 bases short, with 9 bases between.

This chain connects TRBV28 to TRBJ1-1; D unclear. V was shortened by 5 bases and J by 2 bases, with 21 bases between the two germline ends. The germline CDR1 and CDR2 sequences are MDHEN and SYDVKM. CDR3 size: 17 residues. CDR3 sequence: CASSPFSYQHSNTEAFF. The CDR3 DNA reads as TGTGCCAGCAGTCCCTTCTCCTATCAACACAGTAACACTGAAGCTTTCTTT.

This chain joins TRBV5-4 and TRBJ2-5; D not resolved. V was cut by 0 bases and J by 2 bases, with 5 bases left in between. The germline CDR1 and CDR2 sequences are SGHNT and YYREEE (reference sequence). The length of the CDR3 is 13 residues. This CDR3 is CASSLDSQETQYF. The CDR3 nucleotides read TGTGCCAGCAGCTTGGACAGTCAAGAGACCCAGTACTTC. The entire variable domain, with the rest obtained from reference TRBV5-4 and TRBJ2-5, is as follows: ETGVTQSPTHLIKTRGQQVTLRCSSQSGHNTVSWYQQALGQGPQFIFQYYREEENGRGNFPPRFSGLQFPNYSSELNVNALELDDSALYLCASSLDSQETQYFGPGTRLLVL.